This record concerns one T cell receptor beta chain sequence. Its antigen is not known. The CDR3 sequence is 13 residues long. Germline V gene lookup returns CDR1 SQVTM and CDR2 ANQGSEA. The investigators reverse transcribed all of the isolated RNA, so they sequenced expressed TCRB transcripts. TCRdb keeps only in-frame clones here, not all; method: immunoSEQ multiplex PCR. The sample holds some 220,000 clones; about 11% are singletons and the top ten take approximately 1.5%. This record belongs to a study of beta chain features in type 1 diabetes. Study-wide findings and caveats: Shortening of TCRB CDR3s, moderate but significant, appeared in all four CD4+ subsets of Type 1 diabetes patients. High TCR expression in some cells could lead to their over-representation in cDNA sequencing.

In total, each donor contributed a single heparinised blood draw that averaged approximately 120 mL. The authors sorted CD4+ naive, central memory, regulatory and stem cell-like memory cells via CD45RO/CCR7/CD25/CD127/CD95/CD27. The sequence came from a man aged 18 to 29 in good health. V gene TRBV29-1 combines with J gene TRBJ2-5; TRBD1 matches 9 bases. The J call is doubtful: the DNA matches TRBJ2-7 better. The specimen was central memory CD4+ T cells from blood. CDR3 residues: CSAGGQGPYEQYF. The CDR3, as DNA: TGCAGCGCGGGAGGACAGGGGCCCTACGAGCAGTACTTC.